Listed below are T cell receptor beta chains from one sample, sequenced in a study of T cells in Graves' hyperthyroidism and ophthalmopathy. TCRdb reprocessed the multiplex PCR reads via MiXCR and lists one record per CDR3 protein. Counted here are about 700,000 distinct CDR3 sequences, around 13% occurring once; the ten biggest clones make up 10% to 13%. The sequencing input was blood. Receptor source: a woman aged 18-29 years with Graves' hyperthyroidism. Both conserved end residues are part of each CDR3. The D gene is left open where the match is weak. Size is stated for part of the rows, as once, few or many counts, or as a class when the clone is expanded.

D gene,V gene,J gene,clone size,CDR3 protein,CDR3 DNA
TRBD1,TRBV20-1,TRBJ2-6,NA,CSARDRGGANVLTF,TGCAGTGCTAGGGACAGGGGTGGGGCCAACGTCCTGACTTTC
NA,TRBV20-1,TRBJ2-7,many,CSARRTASYEQYF,TGCAGTGCTAGAAGGACTGCCTCCTACGAGCAGTACTTC
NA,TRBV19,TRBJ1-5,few,CASSLQRGSNQPQHF,TGTGCCAGTAGTCTCCAGAGGGGAAGCAATCAGCCCCAGCATTTT
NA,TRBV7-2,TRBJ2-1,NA,CASSLPGAHNEQFF,TGTGCCAGCAGTTTACCGGGAGCCCACAATGAGCAGTTCTTC
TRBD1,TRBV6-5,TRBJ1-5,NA,CASSFRGRNQPQHF,TGTGCCAGCAGTTTCAGGGGGAGGAATCAGCCCCAGCATTTT
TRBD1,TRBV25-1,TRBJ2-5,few,CASSEGRGTGGETQYF,TGTGCCAGCAGTGAGGGACGCGGGACAGGGGGAGAGACCCAGTACTTC
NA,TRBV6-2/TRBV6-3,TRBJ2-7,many,CASTSPDGSYEQYF,TGTGCCAGCACCTCGCCGGACGGCTCCTACGAGCAGTACTTC
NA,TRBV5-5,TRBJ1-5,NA,CASSLGDTVSNQPQHF,TGTGCCAGCAGCTTGGGGGACACAGTTAGCAATCAGCCCCAGCATTTT
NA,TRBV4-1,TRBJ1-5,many,CASSQGFNGPYQPQHF,TGCGCCAGCAGCCAAGGATTTAACGGACCTTATCAGCCCCAGCATTTT
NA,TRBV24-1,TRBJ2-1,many,CATRDGQYNEQFF,TGTGCCACCAGGGACGGACAGTACAATGAGCAGTTCTTC
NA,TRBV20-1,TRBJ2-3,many,CSARDSTPAEYTDTQYF,TGCAGTGCTAGAGACTCGACCCCAGCGGAATACACAGATACGCAGTATTTT
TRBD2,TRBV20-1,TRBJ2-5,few,CSADPGREETQYF,TGCAGTGCCGACCCGGGGAGGGAAGAGACCCAGTACTTC
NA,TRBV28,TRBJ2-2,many,CASSFGTGTTNTGELFF,TGTGCCAGCAGTTTTGGGACCGGGACAACGAACACCGGGGAGCTGTTTTTT
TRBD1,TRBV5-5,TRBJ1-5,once,CASSLQITGGWSNQPQHF,TGTGCCAGCAGCTTGCAAATAACAGGGGGCTGGAGCAATCAGCCCCAGCATTTT
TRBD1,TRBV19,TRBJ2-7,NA,CATGPGQGVEQYF,TGTGCCACCGGACCGGGACAGGGTGTCGAGCAGTACTTC
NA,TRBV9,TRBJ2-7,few,CASSELAQGSPYEQYF,TGTGCCAGCAGCGAACTTGCTCAGGGGTCCCCCTACGAGCAGTACTTC
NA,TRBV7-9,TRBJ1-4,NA,CASSLGWQDAGPSEKLFF,TGTGCCAGCAGCTTGGGCTGGCAAGATGCGGGGCCTAGTGAAAAACTGTTTTTT
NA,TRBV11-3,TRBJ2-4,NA,CASSLNSGTTKNIQYF,TGTGCCAGCAGCTTGAATTCCGGGACAACCAAAAACATTCAGTACTTC
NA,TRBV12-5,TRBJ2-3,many,CASGLGTTDTQYF,TGTGCTAGTGGTTTGGGGACCACAGATACGCAGTATTTT
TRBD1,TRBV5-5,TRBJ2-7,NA,CASRSGTDEQYF,TGTGCCAGCAGGTCCGGGACAGACGAGCAGTACTTC
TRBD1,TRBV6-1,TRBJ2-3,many,CASSYGTAGTDTQYF,TGTGCCAGCAGTTATGGGACAGCTGGCACAGATACGCAGTATTTT
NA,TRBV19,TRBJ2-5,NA,CASNPRGGVGETQYF,TGTGCCAGTAACCCCCGCGGAGGGGTAGGAGAGACCCAGTACTTC
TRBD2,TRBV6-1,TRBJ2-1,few,CASTLRSGGSYNEQFF,TGTGCCAGCACCCTAAGGAGCGGGGGATCTTACAATGAGCAGTTCTTC
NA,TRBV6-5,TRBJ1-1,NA,CASSFWPPRRGDTEAFF,TGTGCCAGCAGTTTTTGGCCCCCAAGAAGGGGAGACACTGAAGCTTTCTTT
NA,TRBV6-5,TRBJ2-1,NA,CASSYSALGVRNEQFF,TGTGCCAGCAGTTACTCGGCATTAGGGGTGCGGAATGAGCAGTTCTTC
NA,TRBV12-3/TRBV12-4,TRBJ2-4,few,CASSRDNQNIQYF,TGTGCCAGCAGTCGGGACAACCAAAACATTCAGTACTTC